This T cell receptor (beta chain) derives from a study of shared clonotypes between healthy human individuals. This CDR3 is 15 amino acids long. The V gene's germline CDR1 is MDHEN and CDR2 SYDVKM. With regard to this clone: Its antigen remains unidentified.

Sequencing used immunoSEQ multiplex PCR; TCRdb keeps in-frame clones, though not all of them. The sample holds approximately 500,000 clones, almost 97% seen once. All the donors were Caucasian adults who lived in Nashville, Tennessee. General study findings and limits: Generation probabilities of non-shared clonotypes were lower (relative to those shared by all four donors). Sharing across four donors was highest in naive CD4 (roughly 5%) and lowest in memory CD8 (around 0.4%).

This chain links TRBV28 with TRBJ2-5; D might be TRBD1 (5 bases). The end of the DNA fits TRBJ2-7 better, so the J call may be wrong. The material sequenced was naive CD4+ T cells sorted from blood. Subset: CD45RA+ positively selected. The TCR sequence derives from a woman aged 30 to 39 in good health. The CDR3 DNA follows: TGTGCCAGCAGTTTTAGCAGGGTCCATCTCTACGAGCAGTACTTC. It encodes CASSFSRVHLYEQYF.